The rows below give T cell receptor beta chains drawn from one sample of a study of OX40 agonist ivuxolimab in advanced cancers. Here immunoSEQ multiplex PCR was the method, and the copy in TCRdb shows in-frame clones only, minus some. The sample records tens of thousands of clones, roughly 92% being singletons. The specimen comprised CD4+ or CD8+ T cells sorted from blood, sampled in a trial of the OX40 agonist ivuxolimab. Every receptor here comes from an adult with an advanced solid tumor such as melanoma, head and neck, liver or kidney cancer. CDR3s include the opening cysteine and the closing phenylalanine or tryptophan. D genes are given only for firm matches. Not every row has a clone size; where given, it reads once, few, many or a size class.

TRBV5-4	20	NA	TRBJ1-1	TRBD1	CASSLFPWDSKGRGNTEAFF	TGTGCCAGCAGCTTGTTTCCCTGGGACAGCAAGGGGCGGGGGAACACTGAAGCTTTCTTT
TRBV5-1	13	NA	TRBJ1-1	NA	CASTDGGNTEAFF	TGCGCCAGCACCGACGGTGGGAACACTGAAGCTTTCTTT
TRBV9	16	NA	TRBJ2-2	TRBD2	CASSASTGGNTGELFF	TGTGCCAGCAGCGCATCCACGGGGGGAAACACCGGGGAGCTGTTTTTT
TRBV7-2	16	NA	TRBJ2-7	TRBD2	CASSLELAGGSYEQYF	TGTGCCAGCAGCTTGGAACTAGCGGGAGGGTCTTACGAGCAGTACTTC
TRBV5-8	15	NA	TRBJ2-7	NA	CASSLSASVTYEQYF	TGTGCCAGCAGCTTGTCGGCTAGCGTAACCTACGAGCAGTACTTC
TRBV9	14	NA	TRBJ1-5	NA	CASSVDGGNQPQHF	TGTGCCAGCAGCGTAGACGGGGGCAATCAGCCCCAGCATTTT
TRBV5-6	16	once	TRBJ2-2	TRBD1	CASSRAPTGDTGELFF	TGTGCCAGCAGTCGAGCCCCGACAGGGGACACCGGGGAGCTGTTTTTT
TRBV27	16	NA	TRBJ2-7	NA	CASSVRETGALLEQYF	TGTGCCAGCAGTGTTAGGGAGACAGGCGCTTTATTGGAGCAGTACTTC
TRBV9	16	NA	TRBJ2-1	TRBD2	CASSETSGVSYNEQFF	TGTGCCAGCAGCGAGACTAGCGGGGTCTCCTACAATGAGCAGTTCTTC
TRBV27	14	NA	TRBJ2-7	TRBD1	CASSWSGGTYEQYF	TGTGCCAGCAGTTGGTCAGGGGGTACGTACGAGCAGTACTTC
TRBV7-2	15	NA	TRBJ1-2	NA	CASSLLDRANYGYTF	TGTGCCAGCAGCTTATTGGACCGAGCTAACTATGGCTACACCTTC
TRBV2	15	NA	TRBJ2-7	TRBD2	CASSEGLAGTYEQYF	TGTGCCAGCAGTGAAGGGCTAGCGGGAACCTACGAGCAGTACTTC
TRBV27	15	NA	TRBJ2-1	NA	CASSLHLTGPNEQFF	TGTGCCAGCAGTTTACACCTCACCGGGCCGAATGAGCAGTTCTTC
TRBV10-1	13	NA	TRBJ2-2	NA	CASSSGNTGELFF	TGCGCCAGCAGTTCAGGAAACACCGGGGAGCTGTTTTTT
TRBV11-2	13	NA	TRBJ2-7	NA	CASSFHSTYEQYF	TGTGCCAGCAGCTTTCACTCAACCTACGAGCAGTACTTC
TRBV19	15	NA	TRBJ2-7	TRBD2	CASSISGMGAYEQYF	TGTGCCAGTAGTATCAGCGGGATGGGAGCTTACGAGCAGTACTTC
TRBV7-6	17	NA	TRBJ2-2	TRBD1	CAGSLDRVIPRAGELFF	TGTGCCGGCAGCTTAGACAGGGTAATCCCTAGGGCCGGGGAGCTGTTTTTT
TRBV19	13	once	TRBJ2-7	NA	CASRPIGSYEQYF	TGTGCCAGTAGACCCATCGGCTCCTACGAGCAGTACTTC
TRBV6-4	14	NA	TRBJ1-2	TRBD1	CASSPGTGGYGYTF	TGTGCCAGCAGTCCCGGGACAGGGGGGTATGGCTACACCTTC
TRBV4-1	16	once	TRBJ2-2	TRBD1	CASSPGTGFTTGELFF	TGCGCCAGCAGCCCCGGGACAGGGTTTACCACCGGGGAGCTGTTTTTT
TRBV21-1	13	NA	TRBJ1-3	NA	CASSRHWRDTIYF	TGTGCCAGCAGCAGACACTGGAGGGACACCATATATTTT
TRBV11-3	15	NA	TRBJ2-7	TRBD1	CASSHGTEYSYEQYF	TGTGCCAGCAGCCACGGGACAGAGTACTCCTACGAGCAGTACTTC
TRBV30	12	NA	TRBJ2-7	NA	CAWSVGAYEQYF	TGTGCCTGGAGTGTTGGGGCCTACGAGCAGTACTTC
TRBV10-2	15	NA	TRBJ1-5	NA	CASSEGQGGNQPQHF	TGCGCCAGCAGTGAGGGGCAGGGCGGCAATCAGCCCCAGCATTTT
TRBV5-4	16	NA	TRBJ2-3	NA	CASSEQADGSTDTQYF	TGTGCCAGCAGCGAACAGGCTGATGGGAGCACAGATACGCAGTATTTT
TRBV5-6	13	NA	TRBJ1-1	NA	CASRPRQNTEAFF	TGTGCCAGCAGACCGAGACAAAACACTGAAGCTTTCTTT
TRBV9	17	NA	TRBJ2-5	TRBD1	CASSAAGAGGFQETQYF	TGTGCCAGCAGCGCGGCCGGGGCAGGGGGTTTCCAGGAGACCCAGTACTTC
TRBV28	14	once	TRBJ2-7	TRBD1	CASTPTGVSYEQYF	TGTGCCAGCACCCCGACAGGGGTCTCCTACGAGCAGTACTTC
TRBV6-5	16	NA	TRBJ2-7	TRBD2	CASSSSIAGSGYEQYF	TGTGCCAGCAGTTCCTCCATAGCGGGAAGCGGGTACGAGCAGTACTTC
TRBV28	13	NA	TRBJ1-5	TRBD1	CASRWDSGQPQHF	TGTGCCAGCAGATGGGACAGTGGACAGCCCCAGCATTTT
TRBV27	13	NA	TRBJ1-5	NA	CASSHLGFQPQHF	TGTGCCAGCAGTCACCTAGGGTTTCAGCCCCAGCATTTT
TRBV5-1	14	NA	TRBJ2-7	NA	CASSLLPGDVEQYF	TGCGCCAGCAGCTTGCTTCCGGGAGATGTCGAGCAGTACTTC
TRBV7-9	16	NA	TRBJ2-5	NA	CASSLSGLGGEETQYF	TGTGCCAGCAGCTTAAGTGGTTTAGGAGGGGAAGAGACCCAGTACTTC
TRBV25-1	14	NA	TRBJ2-1	NA	CASSEPSWDHEQFF	TGTGCCAGCAGTGAGCCCAGCTGGGACCATGAGCAGTTCTTC
TRBV27	15	NA	TRBJ1-2	TRBD1	CASSFGTAIDYGYTF	TGTGCCAGCAGTTTTGGGACAGCAATCGACTATGGCTACACCTTC
TRBV4-1	16	NA	TRBJ2-3	TRBD1	CASSQGRAPGGDTQYF	TGCGCCAGCAGCCAAGGAAGGGCCCCAGGGGGAGATACGCAGTATTTT
TRBV30	12	NA	TRBJ2-7	NA	CAWRQGHSEQYF	TGTGCCTGGAGACAGGGACATTCCGAGCAGTACTTC
TRBV2	14	NA	TRBJ2-3	NA	CATKGRESTDTQYF	TGTGCCACCAAGGGGCGGGAAAGCACAGATACGCAGTATTTT
TRBV30	14	NA	TRBJ1-6	NA	CAWSGRTADSPLHF	TGTGCCTGGAGTGGGAGGACAGCGGATTCACCCCTCCACTTT
TRBV6-1	15	once	TRBJ2-2	NA	CASQPVLGGTGELFF	TGTGCCAGCCAACCCGTCCTGGGCGGCACCGGGGAGCTGTTTTTT
TRBV9	14	NA	TRBJ1-2	NA	CASSGLGLQSDYTF	TGTGCCAGCAGCGGACTGGGACTTCAGAGTGACTACACCTTC
TRBV6-5	13	NA	TRBJ2-3	NA	CASKPNPTDTQYF	TGTGCCAGCAAGCCCAACCCCACAGATACGCAGTATTTT
TRBV27	16	NA	TRBJ2-7	TRBD1	CASTPDRALLPYEQYF	TGTGCCAGCACCCCCGACAGGGCTCTTCTTCCCTACGAGCAGTACTTC
TRBV13	14	NA	TRBJ2-7	TRBD2	CASSLGSGRNEQYF	TGTGCCAGCAGCTTAGGTAGCGGGAGAAACGAGCAGTACTTC
TRBV7-8	16	few	TRBJ2-1	TRBD2	CASSNTGTSGIYEQFF	TGTGCCAGCAGCAATACCGGGACTAGCGGGATTTATGAGCAGTTCTTC